This T cell receptor (beta chain) was captured in a study of shared clonotypes between healthy human individuals. The overall study: A donor's plate count was three for CD4 naive and three for CD4 memory; CD8 naive had two and CD8 memory one.

There are a few counts of this clone. As yet, its antigen is unknown. Deep was the level at which the assay was run. Sequenced by immunoSEQ multiplex PCR; TCRdb stores in-frame clones only, minus some. The table lists 650,000 to 750,000 clones, approximately 75% of them singletons. V gave up 7 bases and J gave up 1 base, with 17 bases separating them. CDR1 and CDR2 (germline): PRHDT, FYEKMQ (reference sequence). The CDR3 contains 16 residues. Regarding the study as a whole: Sampling used blood alone; tissue repertoires probably differ. The naive CD4 repertoires of several donors were compared, and roughly 5% of clonotypes were shared.

The clonotype originates from a woman aged 25 to 45 in good health. Sequences were obtained from memory CD4+ T cells sorted from blood. Documented subset: CD45RA-negative fraction. This rearrangement joins TRBV13 to TRBJ1-5; D is unclear. The CDR3 nucleotides are TGTGCCAGCACCCCAACCCGGCACGGCAGCAATCAGCCCCAGCATTTT. Translating it yields CASTPTRHGSNQPQHF.